Sequencing of this T cell receptor beta chain was carried out in a study of CD8+ T cells in alopecia areata. As for this clone: Its matching antigen is unknown.

Following RNA extraction, reverse transcription yielded cDNA that acted as the sequencing template. Libraries were prepared by immunoSEQ multiplex PCR; TCRdb keeps only in-frame clonotypes and omits some of them. The table includes tens of thousands of clones, just over 50% detected once. Study-wide points: Alopecia totalis/universalis scalp especially showed more expanded CD8+ clones than normal scalp.

Peripheral blood and lesional scalp punch biopsies came from alopecia areata patients. T lymphocytes (CD4+ and CD8+) were sorted from PBMCs. Germline CDR1 and CDR2: SNHLY and FYNNEI. Trimming pared 10 bases from V and 5 bases from J, leaving 17 bases between. This CDR3 region has 13 residues. This TCR derives from a human donor with alopecia areata. The sample consisted of NKG2D-high CD8+ T cells sorted from blood. The chain employs TRBV2 and TRBJ2-5, with D possibly matching TRBD1 (6 bases). The CDR3 DNA follows: TGTGCCACCAAGGACAGCGGTGGGGAGACCCAGTACTTC. Amino acids: CATKDSGGETQYF.